One and the same sample provided the 25 T cell receptor beta chains below, sequenced in a study of blood T cell repertoires in COVID-19. Sequencing used immunoSEQ multiplex PCR; TCRdb keeps in-frame clones, though not all of them. Of fewer than 200,000 clones listed, about four fifths were seen once; the top ten hold around 19%. The specimen sequenced was peripheral blood. The receptor source for this set is a woman between 65 and 79 years old who had recovered from COVID-19.

The rearrangement links TRBV18 to TRBJ2-7, with TRBD2 matching over 8 bases. Germline V gene data show CDR1 as KGHSH and CDR2 as LQKENI. The CDR3 has 17 residues. With V trimmed by 2 bases and J by 0 bases, 9 bases remained unmatched. CDR3 amino acids: CASSPSRGAYRSYEQYF. The CDR3 nucleotides read TGTGCCAGCTCACCATCGCGGGGGGCCTACCGCTCCTACGAGCAGTACTTC.

The chain couples TRBV30 to TRBJ1-2, with 8 bases fitting TRBD1. V was pared by 0 bases and J by 9 bases, with 3 bases of the junction left unmatched. The V gene's germline CDR1 is GTSNPN and CDR2 SVGIG (reference sequence). This CDR3 is built from 12 residues. The CDR3 sequence is CAWSVQGGRYTF. CDR3 coding DNA: TGTGCCTGGAGTGTACAGGGGGGCCGCTACACCTTC.

Only one count was recorded for this clone. The gene calls are TRBV25-1 and TRBJ2-1; possible D gene TRBD1, 5 bases. The germline V and J ends were trimmed by 3 bases and 15 bases, with 21 bases remaining between them. Germline loops: CDR1 MGHDK, CDR2 SYGVNS. The CDR3 is 14 amino acids. The CDR3, as DNA: TGTGCCAGCAGTGAGTCCAGGGCATACGGCCGATGGTTCTTC. Amino acid sequence: CASSESRAYGRWFF.

CDR3 nucleotides: TGTGCCAGCAGCTCCGAAGCGGGAGGGGAGACCCAGTACTTC. This encodes CASSSEAGGETQYF. The chain uses TRBV7-3 and TRBJ2-5; TRBD2 matches 10 bases. V lost 4 bases and J lost 5; bases outside the gene matches: 4. This CDR3 is built from 14 residues. Germline CDR1 SGHTA, CDR2 FQGTGA.

V is TRBV24-1 and J is TRBJ2-5, with D unresolved. Trimming cost V 4 bases and J 1 base, with 6 bases left between them. Per the germline V gene, CDR1 is KGHDR and CDR2 is SFDVKD. This CDR3 is 13 amino acids long. This CDR3 reads CATSEAGQETQYF. The DNA for the CDR3 is TGTGCCACCAGTGAGGCAGGCCAAGAGACCCAGTACTTC.

The chain has TRBV7-2 and TRBJ2-5, with TRBD2 matching 9 bases. The CDR3 sequence is 16 residues long. CDR1 SGHTA and CDR2 FQGNSA come from the germline V gene. V lost 3 bases, J lost 1 base, and 6 bases stayed unmatched. CDR3 residues: CASSLWASGTQETQYF. CDR3 sequence (DNA): TGTGCCAGCAGCTTGTGGGCTAGCGGGACCCAAGAGACCCAGTACTTC.

The genes are TRBV30 and TRBJ1-5; D unresolved. CDR3 length: 14 amino acids. The V gene's germline CDR1 is GTSNPN and CDR2 SVGIG (reference sequence). Trimming shortened V by 2 bases and J by 6 bases, and 14 bases separated the two germline ends. CDR3 nucleotide sequence: TGTGCCTGGAGTAACCTGGCGGCGAGTCAGCCCCAGCATTTT. This sequence encodes CAWSNLAASQPQHF.

This sequence joins TRBV18 and TRBJ2-7, with unresolved D. Germline V gene lookup returns CDR1 KGHSH and CDR2 LQKENI. The CDR3 length is 14 residues. The V and J ends lost 3 bases and 3 bases respectively, with 12 bases between them. DNA for the CDR3: TGTGCCAGCTCACCCCGGAGTAGTAGCTACGAGCAGTACTTC. It translates to CASSPRSSSYEQYF.

J is TRBJ1-2 and V is TRBV11-2; D gene uncertain. CDR3 length: 14 residues. Germline loops: CDR1 SGHAT, CDR2 FQNNGV. V was shortened by 0 bases and J by 5 bases, with 10 bases between the two germline ends. CDR3 in amino acids: CASSLDFAGYGYTF. CDR3 DNA: TGTGCCAGCAGCTTAGATTTTGCGGGGTATGGCTACACCTTC.

The chain carries TRBV7-8 and TRBJ1-1; 7 positions agree with TRBD1. Trimming took 5 bases from V and 2 from J; bases not matched to a gene: 8. Germline V CDR1 and CDR2: SGHVS, FQNEAQ. The CDR3 covers 15 residues. Here the CDR3 reads CASSVAGTANTEAFF. The CDR3 DNA sequence: TGTGCCAGCAGCGTGGCCGGGACAGCTAACACTGAAGCTTTCTTT.

The V gene is TRBV18, the J gene TRBJ2-1; D uncertain. V was trimmed by 4 bases and J by 4 bases, leaving 11 bases between them. The CDR3 covers 14 residues. Germline CDR1 and CDR2: KGHSH and LQKENI. CDR3 DNA sequence: TGTGCCAGCTCACTTCGCGCGAGTTACAATGAGCAGTTCTTC. Translation gives CASSLRASYNEQFF.

Here the CDR3 DNA reads TGTGCCAGCACGGGGACAGGGGGTGAAAAACTGTTTTTT. Its protein is CASTGTGGEKLFF. The gene calls are TRBV2 and TRBJ1-4, with 11 nucleotides matching TRBD1. Germline assignment: CDR1 SNHLY and CDR2 FYNNEI. The V and J ends lost 7 bases and 7 bases, in that order; junction bases with no gene match: 2. This CDR3 has 13 amino acids. Using reference TRBV2 and TRBJ1-4 for the parts outside the CDR3, the full variable domain is EPEVTQTPSHQVTQMGQEVILRCVPISNHLYFYWYRQILGQKVEFLVSFYNNEISEKSEIFDDQFSVERPDGSNFTLKIRSTKLEDSAMYFCASTGTGGEKLFFGSGTQLSVL.

The CDR3 DNA reads TGTGCCAGCAGCCAATTGAGCGCCCAGAACACTGAAGCTTTCTTT. Translating gives CASSQLSAQNTEAFF. The chain uses TRBV4-2 and TRBJ1-1; D unresolved. Trimming removed 2 bases at V and 1 base at J, with 11 bases between. Germline V gene data show CDR1 as LGHNA and CDR2 as YNFKEQ. The CDR3 covers 15 residues.

This chain links TRBV5-1 with TRBJ2-3, with 10 bases matching TRBD2. The CDR3 is 17 amino acids. Germline assignment: CDR1 SGHRS and CDR2 YFSETQ. The J segment lost 6 bases and the V segment lost 4 bases, leaving 14 bases of the junction unmatched. CDR3 sequence: CASSKQRSGGASDTQYF. As DNA, the CDR3 is TGCGCCAGCAGCAAACAAAGGAGCGGGGGGGCCTCGGATACGCAGTATTTT.

The chain employs TRBV11-2 and TRBJ1-4; 11 bases map to TRBD1. Germline loops: CDR1 SGHAT, CDR2 FQNNGV. V shed 5 bases, J shed 8 bases, and the junction held 4 bases outside the gene matches. CDR3 length equals 14 residues. The CDR3 bases are TGTGCCAGCAGCGTCGGACAGGGGGCGGAAAAACTGTTTTTT. Translating gives CASSVGQGAEKLFF.

This clone was recorded many times. J is TRBJ2-1 and V is TRBV10-3; maybe TRBD2 (5 bases). Looked up from germline, CDR1 is ENHRY and CDR2 is SYGVKD. V was trimmed by 2 bases and J by 9 bases, leaving 11 bases between them. The CDR3 sequence is 13 residues long. CDR3 bases: TGTGCCATCAGTGAGACCGGACTTTCTGAGCAGTTCTTC. It specifies CAISETGLSEQFF.

V usage is TRBV28 and J usage is TRBJ2-5; TRBD2 matches at 12 bases. V shed 6 bases and J 4 bases; nucleotides not matched to a gene: 9. This CDR3 contains 16 residues. Germline V CDR1 and CDR2: MDHEN, SYDVKM. The CDR3, as DNA: TGTGCCAGCAGGGCCCCTAGCGGGAGGGCCGGAGAGACCCAGTACTTC. Protein sequence: CASRAPSGRAGETQYF. The full variable domain, its missing parts supplied by reference TRBV28 and TRBJ2-5, is DVKVTQSSRYLVKRTGEKVFLECVQDMDHENMFWYRQDPGLGLRLIYFSYDVKMKEKGDIPEGYSVSREKKERFSLILESASTNQTSMYLCASRAPSGRAGETQYFGPGTRLLVL.

The gene calls are TRBV5-1 and TRBJ1-2; D remains unclear. The CDR3 runs to 13 residues. In germline, CDR1 is SGHRS, CDR2 YFSETQ. V was trimmed by 6 bases and J by 6 bases, leaving 15 bases between them. The chain's CDR3 is CASNQYGPDGYTF. DNA for the CDR3: TGCGCCAGCAACCAATATGGCCCCGATGGCTACACCTTC.

The V call is TRBV6-5, the J call TRBJ2-2; maybe TRBD1 (6 bases). This CDR3 is 14 amino acids long. V was pared by 5 bases and J by 4 bases, with 11 bases between. Germline V CDR1 and CDR2: MNHEY, SVGAGI. Here the CDR3 reads CASSLTGSTGELFF. In nucleotides, the CDR3 is TGTGCCAGCAGTCTTACAGGGAGCACCGGGGAGCTGTTTTTT.

V gene TRBV7-8 combines with J gene TRBJ1-2; D might be TRBD1 (6 bases). V lost 1 base, J lost 14 bases, and 17 bases lay in between. The length of the CDR3 is 13 residues. The germline gives CDR1 SGHVS, CDR2 FQNEAQ. CDR3 nucleotide sequence: TGTGCCAGCAGCTTAGGGTTTGGCTTAAGGGGGACCTTC. This encodes CASSLGFGLRGTF.

This clone appeared many times. The V gene is TRBV9, the J gene TRBJ2-2, with unresolved D. The CDR3 runs to 15 residues. Trimming took off 0 bases at V and 0 bases at J, with 6 bases between the two ends. The germline V gene encodes CDR1 SGDLS and CDR2 YYNGEE. CDR3 DNA: TGTGCCAGCAGCGTAGATTCCGCGAACACCGGGGAGCTGTTTTTT. This encodes CASSVDSANTGELFF.

This chain links TRBV7-9 with TRBJ1-1; weak D call: TRBD1 (6 bases). Germline lookup yields CDR1 SEHNR and CDR2 FQNEAQ (reference sequence). The CDR3 is 13 amino acids. V was cut by 5 bases and J by 6 bases, with 13 bases left in between. The CDR3 DNA follows: TGTGCCAGCAGCCAACAGGGTAGAGCTGAAGCTTTCTTT. Residues: CASSQQGRAEAFF.

This sequence joins TRBV3-1 (or the pseudogene TRBV3-2) and TRBJ2-7; 10 bases align to TRBD2. The CDR3 consists of 12 residues. The germline V gene encodes CDR1 LGHDT and CDR2 YNNKEL (reference sequence). The V gene end was trimmed by 5 bases and the J gene end by 10 bases; junction bases not matched to a gene: 5. The CDR3 region is CASSFRTSGQYF. DNA of the CDR3: TGTGCCAGCAGCTTTCGGACTAGCGGACAGTACTTC.

The chain has TRBV5-6 and TRBJ1-5, with 11 bases that match TRBD1. Trimming removed 2 bases from V and 1 base from J; junction bases left unmatched: 2. From germline, CDR1 is SGHDT and CDR2 YYEEEE. The CDR3 sequence is 16 residues long. The CDR3 bases are TGTGCCAGCAGCTTAGGACAGGGGGCCAGCAATCAGCCCCAGCATTTT. It specifies CASSLGQGASNQPQHF. Full variable domain (rest looked up from reference TRBV5-6 and TRBJ1-5): DAGVTQSPTHLIKTRGQQVTLRCSPKSGHDTVSWYQQALGQGPQFIFQYYEEEERQRGNFPDRFSGHQFPNYSSELNVNALLLGDSALYLCASSLGQGASNQPQHFGDGTRLSIL.

A few counts support this clone. The chain links TRBV27 to TRBJ1-1; tentative D call: TRBD1 (6 bases). There are 16 residues in the CDR3. The V gene's germline CDR1 is MNHEY and CDR2 SMNVEV (reference sequence). The germline V and J ends were trimmed by 6 bases and 0 bases, with 17 bases remaining between them. The CDR3 coding sequence is TGTGCCAGCAGCCGCGCCACAGGGACCCTGAACACTGAAGCTTTCTTT. Amino acid sequence: CASSRATGTLNTEAFF.